What follows are 25 T cell receptor beta chains derived from one specimen sequenced in a study of control samples from healthy donors and cancer patients. The protocol was immunoSEQ multiplex PCR, while the TCRdb copy is restricted to in-frame clones and leaves out a portion. The sample yields approximately 99,000 clones, 82% seen once. Sequenced input: blood. The receptors stem from a man between 18 and 29 years old in good health.

This clone came up once. V gene TRBV12-3 or TRBV12-4 combines with J gene TRBJ2-1; D is undetermined. The CDR3 consists of 11 residues. Deletions cut 6 bases from V and 5 bases from J, with 5 bases between. This CDR3 reads CASSLNNEQFF. The CDR3 nucleotides are TGTGCCAGCAGCCTAAACAATGAGCAGTTCTTC.

The rearrangement links TRBV6-5 to TRBJ1-5, with D possibly TRBD1 on 5 matching bases. V lost 6 bases to trimming and J lost 9 bases, with 21 bases between them. This CDR3 has 15 residues. The germline gives CDR1 MNHEY, CDR2 SVGAGI. CDR3 in amino acids: CASRQDGFEGAPQHF. In DNA, the CDR3 is TGTGCCAGCAGACAGGACGGCTTTGAGGGAGCGCCCCAGCATTTT.

This chain joins TRBV3-1 (or the pseudogene TRBV3-2) and TRBJ1-2, with 8 nucleotides matching TRBD1. Germline V lookup: CDR1 LGHDT, CDR2 YNNKEL (reference sequence). The ends lost 4 bases at V and 8 bases at J; junction bases unmatched: 9. The CDR3 has 14 residues. This CDR3 reads CASSPRTGSAGYTF. CDR3 coding DNA: TGTGCCAGCAGCCCCCGGACAGGGTCGGCGGGCTACACCTTC.

V and J are TRBV6-2 or TRBV6-3 and TRBJ2-5; 9 bases align to TRBD2. Germline V gene lookup returns CDR1 MNHEY and CDR2 SVGEGT. This CDR3 has 16 residues. V gave up 4 bases and J gave up 7 bases; unmatched junction bases: 13. The CDR3 sequence: CASSWRSGGLKGTQYF. The CDR3 bases are TGTGCCAGCAGTTGGCGTAGCGGGGGCCTTAAAGGGACCCAGTACTTC.

This chain uses TRBV28 with TRBJ1-3, with no clear D. The CDR3 has 13 amino acids. V lost 8 bases, J lost 4 bases, and 12 bases lay in between. Germline values: CDR1 MDHEN, CDR2 SYDVKM. CDR3 loop: CASAFPGGNTIYF. The CDR3 nucleotides read TGTGCCAGCGCCTTTCCGGGGGGAAACACCATATATTTT. Complete variable domain (other parts from reference TRBV28 and TRBJ1-3): DVKVTQSSRYLVKRTGEKVFLECVQDMDHENMFWYRQDPGLGLRLIYFSYDVKMKEKGDIPEGYSVSREKKERFSLILESASTNQTSMYLCASAFPGGNTIYFGEGSWLTVV.

This chain connects TRBV4-2 to TRBJ1-1; D perhaps matches TRBD1 (6 bases). The V end was cut by 4 bases, the J end by 1 base, with 16 bases between. The CDR3 extends over 16 amino acids. Germline-derived CDR1 and CDR2 are LGHNA and YNFKEQ. The CDR3 sequence: CASSPAGGSTNTEAFF. In DNA form, the CDR3 reads TGTGCCAGCAGCCCGGCCGGGGGCAGTACGAACACTGAAGCTTTCTTT.

This clone was found once. The rearrangement links TRBV28 to TRBJ2-6; D is perhaps TRBD1 or TRBD2 (5 bases each). Trimming shortened V by 5 bases and J by 4 bases, and 15 bases separated the two germline ends. Germline V CDR1 and CDR2: MDHEN, SYDVKM. The CDR3 consists of 16 residues. The CDR3 DNA follows: TGTGCCAGCAGTACTCCCAGGGAGACCGGGGCCAACGTCCTGACTTTC. Its translation: CASSTPRETGANVLTF.

J is TRBJ2-1 and V is TRBV14; D may be TRBD2 (5 bases). With 0 bases removed from V and 7 bases from J, the gap between germline ends came to 16 bases. From germline, CDR1 is SGHDN and CDR2 FVKESK. The CDR3 spans 16 residues. Written as DNA, the CDR3 is TGTGCCAGCAGCCAAGAAGTGAACCGGCCGGGAAATGAGCAGTTCTTC. Translation: CASSQEVNRPGNEQFF.

The CDR3 region has the DNA TGTGCCAGCAGTTTTTTGACAGGGAGCTCCTACAATGAGCAGTTCTTC. As protein: CASSFLTGSSYNEQFF. This rearrangement joins TRBV6-6 to TRBJ2-1; 7 bases agree with TRBD1. Looked up from germline, CDR1 is MNHNY and CDR2 is SVGAGI (reference sequence). The junction had 6 bases not matched to a gene; V was cut back by 4 bases and J by 0 bases. The CDR3 runs to 16 residues.

This clone was recorded only once. The V gene is TRBV11-1, the J gene TRBJ2-7; 11 nucleotides line up with TRBD1. Germline V gives CDR1 SGHAT, CDR2 FQDESV (reference sequence). The length of the CDR3 is 16 residues. V shed 4 bases, J shed 4 bases, and the junction held 9 bases outside the gene matches. The CDR3 loop is CASSYSRDRGNYEQYF. DNA for the CDR3: TGTGCCAGCAGCTATTCCCGGGACAGGGGGAATTACGAGCAGTACTTC.

The chain joins TRBV5-1 to TRBJ1-1; D is ambiguous. The CDR3 runs to 13 residues. The germline gives CDR1 SGHRS, CDR2 YFSETQ. V gave up 2 bases and J gave up 2 bases, with 7 bases separating them. CDR3 region: CASSLYSNTEAFF. The CDR3 bases are TGCGCCAGCAGCTTATACAGTAACACTGAAGCTTTCTTT.

A remark on this clone: Other nucleotide sequences in the sample specify the same CDR3. The V gene is TRBV9, the J gene TRBJ2-2; D tentatively reads TRBD1 or TRBD2 (5 bases each). V was trimmed by 3 bases and J by 4 bases, leaving 7 bases between them. Germline V gene data show CDR1 as SGDLS and CDR2 as YYNGEE. The CDR3 loop spans 13 amino acids. The CDR3: CASSGGVTGELFF. The CDR3 nucleotides read TGTGCCAGCAGCGGAGGGGTCACCGGGGAGCTGTTTTTT.

The V and J genes are TRBV12-3 or TRBV12-4 and TRBJ1-2; TRBD1 matches 7 bases. V gave up 7 bases and J gave up 8 bases; unmatched junction bases: 10. The CDR3 is 13 amino acids. CDR3 amino acids: CASTQGEGGGYTF. The CDR3 DNA follows: TGTGCCAGCACCCAGGGGGAGGGGGGAGGCTACACCTTC.

This clone was observed once. This sequence joins TRBV5-1 and TRBJ1-2; 9 bases line up with TRBD1. Germline V lookup: CDR1 SGHRS, CDR2 YFSETQ. The CDR3 is made up of 15 amino acids. J was trimmed by 7 bases and V by 4 bases; bases with no gene match: 11. CDR3 coding DNA: TGCGCCAGCAGCCCGGCGGACAGGGGCGGGAGTGGCTACACCTTC. This translates into CASSPADRGGSGYTF.

This rearrangement joins TRBV6-1 to TRBJ2-1; tentatively, D is TRBD1 or TRBD2 (6 bases each). The germline V gene has CDR1 MNHNS and CDR2 SASEGT. This CDR3 has 16 amino acids. The V end was cut by 0 bases, the J end by 5 bases, with 14 bases between. The CDR3 DNA follows: TGTGCCAGCAGTGAAGCGTCTCGGGGGCGGGACAATGAGCAGTTCTTC. Translating it yields CASSEASRGRDNEQFF.

The chain couples TRBV29-1 to TRBJ2-5, with a possible D match to TRBD1 (5 bases). The CDR3 has 14 residues. Looked up from germline, CDR1 is SQVTM and CDR2 is ANQGSEA. With 4 bases removed from V and 7 bases from J, the gap between germline ends came to 19 bases. CDR3 loop: CSVGLGADGGTQYF. As DNA, the CDR3 is TGCAGCGTTGGTCTAGGGGCAGACGGCGGGACCCAGTACTTC. The full variable domain, rest sourced from reference TRBV29-1 and TRBJ2-5, is SAVISQKPSRDICQRGTSLTIQCQVDSQVTMMFWYRQQPGQSLTLIATANQGSEATYESGFVIDKFPISRPNLTFSTLTVSNMSPEDSSIYLCSVGLGADGGTQYFGPGTRLLVL.

The table lists this clone with a few counts. This chain links TRBV19 with TRBJ2-1; possibly TRBD1 for D (6 bases). The CDR3 is made up of 14 amino acids. V lost 5 bases, J lost 1 base, and 9 bases lay in between. The germline CDR1 and CDR2 sequences are LNHDA and SQIVND (reference sequence). CDR3 DNA sequence: TGTGCCAGTAGTCCTACAGGGTCCTACAATGAGCAGTTCTTC. This translates into CASSPTGSYNEQFF.

The J gene is TRBJ1-5, the V gene TRBV6-6, with 9 bases fitting TRBD1. Trimming took 8 bases from V and 6 from J; bases not matched to a gene: 8. Germline CDR1 and CDR2: MNHNY and SVGAGI (reference sequence). The CDR3 consists of 14 residues. CDR3 in amino acids: CASQTGGVGQPQHF. CDR3 bases: TGTGCCAGCCAAACAGGGGGCGTCGGTCAGCCCCAGCATTTT.

The chain recombines TRBV6-5 with TRBJ2-7, with 8 nucleotides matching TRBD1. Trimming at V came to 5 bases and at J to 0 bases, leaving 3 bases not matched to a gene. The CDR3 spans 14 residues. Per germline, CDR1 MNHEY and CDR2 SVGAGI. The CDR3 loop reads CASSPGTGSYEQYF. CDR3 nucleotide sequence: TGTGCCAGCAGTCCCGGGACAGGCTCCTACGAGCAGTACTTC.

V gene TRBV18 combines with J gene TRBJ2-2; 8 bases are a match to TRBD1. Germline V CDR1 and CDR2: KGHSH, LQKENI. V trimming: 3 bases; J trimming: 6 bases; junction bases outside the gene matches: 6. The CDR3 loop spans 15 amino acids. The CDR3 DNA reads as TGTGCCAGCTCACCTGGGACAGGAAATTCCGGGGAGCTGTTTTTT. This gives the protein CASSPGTGNSGELFF.

The CDR3 sequence: CASSLPQGVNYGYTF. CDR3 in DNA: TGTGCCAGCAGCCTCCCCCAGGGGGTAAACTATGGCTACACCTTC. The chain employs TRBV4-2 and TRBJ1-2; 7 positions agree with TRBD1. Germline V lookup: CDR1 LGHNA, CDR2 YNFKEQ. Trimming at V came to 4 bases and at J to 2 bases, leaving 7 bases not matched to a gene. This CDR3 region has 15 residues.

The J gene is TRBJ2-1, the V gene TRBV6-2 or TRBV6-3; the D gene is possibly TRBD1 (6 bases). The CDR3 totals 15 residues. The germline V gene has CDR1 MNHEY and CDR2 SVGEGT. V gave up 4 bases and J gave up 4 bases, with 14 bases separating them. CDR3 DNA sequence: TGTGCCAGCAGTTCACCGGGACATAGATACAATGAGCAGTTCTTC. Protein product: CASSSPGHRYNEQFF.

CDR3 protein: CASSLSGYGGYEQYF. The CDR3, as DNA: TGTGCCAGCAGTTTATCAGGGTACGGGGGCTACGAGCAGTACTTC. This chain links TRBV27 with TRBJ2-7; the D gene is possibly TRBD2 (6 bases). Trimming left V 0 bases short and J 3 bases short, with 12 bases between. The CDR3 is made up of 15 amino acids. The germline CDR1 and CDR2 sequences are MNHEY and SMNVEV (reference sequence).

This rearrangement joins TRBV5-5 to TRBJ2-5, with D tentatively TRBD1 (7 bases). The V end lost 4 bases, the J end lost 5 bases, and 12 bases lay between the germline ends. The CDR3 is 13 residues long. CDR1 is SGHKS, CDR2 YYEKEE, per germline (reference sequence). CDR3 in DNA: TGTGCCAGCAGCCCCAGGGGGGACGAGACCCAGTACTTC. Protein sequence: CASSPRGDETQYF. Together with reference TRBV5-5 and TRBJ2-5, the CDR3 gives the full variable domain: DAGVTQSPTHLIKTRGQQVTLRCSPISGHKSVSWYQQVLGQGPQFIFQYYEKEERGRGNFPDRFSARQFPNYSSELNVNALLLGDSALYLCASSPRGDETQYFGPGTRLLVL.

This clone appeared once. This rearrangement joins TRBV28 to TRBJ2-7, with 9 bases lining up with TRBD1. V lost 3 bases, J lost 8 bases, and 11 bases stayed unmatched. The CDR3 consists of 15 residues. The germline V gene encodes CDR1 MDHEN and CDR2 SYDVKM. CDR3 nucleotides: TGTGCCAGCAGTTTTTCGGGACAGGGTGGAATGAAGCAGTACTTC. The encoded protein is CASSFSGQGGMKQYF.